The clone carrying this T cell receptor (beta chain) was detected many times. The V and J ends lost 1 base and 2 bases, in that order; junction bases with no gene match: 4. CDR1 and CDR2 from the germline V gene are KGHDR and SFDVKD. This CDR3 has 16 amino acids. Amplification of TCR beta CDR3 regions used RNA transcripts. After a first-round RT-PCR with HTBI primers, a second-round multiplex PCR was run. TCRdb re-derived calls from the multiplex PCR reads in MiXCR, one entry per CDR3 protein. The sample holds about 370,000 distinct CDR3 sequences, around 19% seen once. The data belong to a study of Graves' ophthalmopathy and Graves' hyperthyroidism.

This chain joins TRBV24-1 and TRBJ2-3, with TRBD2 matching 8 bases. The specimen was peripheral blood. This receptor was taken from a young woman with Graves' ophthalmopathy. CDR3 coding DNA: TGTGCCACCAGTGATTTAAGCGGGAGTGCCACAGATACGCAGTATTTT. Its translation: CATSDLSGSATDTQYF.